This paragraph covers one T cell receptor (beta chain) sequence. What it recognizes is unknown. Germline CDR1 reads SGHTA; CDR2 reads FQGNSA. V shed 5 bases and J 4 bases; nucleotides not matched to a gene: 5. The CDR3 runs to 16 residues. This record belongs to a study of cytomegalovirus exposure and HLA in healthy donors. PCR amplification relied on 60 Vbeta primers (plus 13 Jbeta primers). The method was immunoSEQ multiplex PCR; TCRdb's version includes in-frame clones alone and lacks a portion of them. This sample has more than 85,000 clones, with 76% found just once. Study findings and constraints: A later analysis, which compared TCR beta chains of equal frequency, found the HLA-associated ones more clonally expanded. Later analysis reportedly placed an Asian-associated ancestry cluster below the roughly 680-donor mean in N-insertions.

The donors, nominally healthy at sampling, likely had unrecorded immune exposures. The TCR originated in a woman aged 50 to 60 in good health and CMV-seropositive. Input material: PBMCs. This chain joins TRBV7-2 and TRBJ2-1; 13 bases are shared with TRBD2. The CDR3 coding sequence is TGTGCCAGCAGCCTATGGACTAGCGGGGGTTACAATGAGCAGTTCTTC. This codes for CASSLWTSGGYNEQFF.